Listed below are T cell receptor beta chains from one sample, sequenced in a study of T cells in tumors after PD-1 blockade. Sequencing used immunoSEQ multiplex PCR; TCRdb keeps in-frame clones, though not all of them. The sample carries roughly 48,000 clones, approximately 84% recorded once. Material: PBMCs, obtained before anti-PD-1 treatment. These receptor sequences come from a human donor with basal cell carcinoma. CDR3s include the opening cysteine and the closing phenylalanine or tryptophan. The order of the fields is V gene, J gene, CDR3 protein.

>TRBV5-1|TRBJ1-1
CASSTTGQGFMNTEAFF
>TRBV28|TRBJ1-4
CASSSYFQGDATNEKLFF
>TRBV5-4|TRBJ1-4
CASRLTGKGANEKLFF
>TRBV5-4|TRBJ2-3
CASSLRTDTQYF
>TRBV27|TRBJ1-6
CASSLLEVGNSPLHF
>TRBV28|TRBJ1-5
CASSLRGRGQPQHF
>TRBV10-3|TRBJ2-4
CAISGIPGQWTSGGAIQYF
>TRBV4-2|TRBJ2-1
CASSQPQGLGGHSYNEQFF
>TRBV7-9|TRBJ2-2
CASSPLAGSTGELFF
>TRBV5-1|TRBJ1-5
CASSLAPIRGTGRTGNYSNQPQHF
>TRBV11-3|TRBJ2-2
CASSPGLLWTGNTGELFF
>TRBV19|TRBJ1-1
CASSMFRGTGQNTEAFF
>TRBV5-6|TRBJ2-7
CASSYQRIQQYF
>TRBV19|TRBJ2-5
CASSTWTGLQTQYF
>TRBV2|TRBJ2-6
CASTAAGANVLTF
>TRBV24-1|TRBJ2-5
CATSPGQSYQETQYF
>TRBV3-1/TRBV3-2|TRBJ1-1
CASSPKVTEAFF
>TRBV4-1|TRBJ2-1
CASSHTTLSAPEGPEHNEQFF
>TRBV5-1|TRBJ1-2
CASSLDKNYGYTF
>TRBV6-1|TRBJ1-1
CASSENPDRGKRAFF
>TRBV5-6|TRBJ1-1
CASTYIRGYTEAFF
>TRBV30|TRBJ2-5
CAWSVRWGQGEVTQYF
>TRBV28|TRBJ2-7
CASSLWGQGSYEQYF
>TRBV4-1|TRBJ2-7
CASSQGGTATYEQYF
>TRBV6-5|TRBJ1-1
CASSRGFGTEAFF
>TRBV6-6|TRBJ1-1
CASSYSKGGRPPEAFF
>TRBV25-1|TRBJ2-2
CASSAQEAAGFTGELFF
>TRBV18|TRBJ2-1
CASSPPGWDNEQFF
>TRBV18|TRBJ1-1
CASLKPGLEAFF
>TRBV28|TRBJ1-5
CASSDRDYRTYSNQPQHF
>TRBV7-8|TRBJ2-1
CASSLDEGSYNEQFF
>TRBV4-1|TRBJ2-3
CASSFQLAGGATDTQYF